What follows describes a single TCR beta chain. The antigen remains undetermined. This specimen comes from a study of shared clonotypes between healthy human individuals. The germline V and J ends were trimmed by 9 bases and 1 base, with 12 bases remaining between them. This CDR3 spans 14 amino acids. The germline V gene has CDR1 LNHDA and CDR2 SQIVND (reference sequence). Whole-study results and caveats: The study found lower generation probabilities in non-shared clonotypes than in those shared by all four donors.

Profiling relied on immunoSEQ multiplex PCR, and the TCRdb table lists in-frame clones only, not all of them. The sample consists of around 700,000 clones, approximately 79% of them appearing once. Material for sequencing was memory CD4+ T cells sorted from blood. The subset denotes: CD45RA-negative fraction. The sequence was obtained from a woman aged 30 to 39 in good health. This rearrangement joins TRBV19 to TRBJ1-4; the D is unclear. CDR3 amino acids: CASSSFVTNEKLFF. CDR3 sequence (DNA): TGTGCCAGCTCCTCCTTCGTAACTAATGAAAAACTGTTTTTT.